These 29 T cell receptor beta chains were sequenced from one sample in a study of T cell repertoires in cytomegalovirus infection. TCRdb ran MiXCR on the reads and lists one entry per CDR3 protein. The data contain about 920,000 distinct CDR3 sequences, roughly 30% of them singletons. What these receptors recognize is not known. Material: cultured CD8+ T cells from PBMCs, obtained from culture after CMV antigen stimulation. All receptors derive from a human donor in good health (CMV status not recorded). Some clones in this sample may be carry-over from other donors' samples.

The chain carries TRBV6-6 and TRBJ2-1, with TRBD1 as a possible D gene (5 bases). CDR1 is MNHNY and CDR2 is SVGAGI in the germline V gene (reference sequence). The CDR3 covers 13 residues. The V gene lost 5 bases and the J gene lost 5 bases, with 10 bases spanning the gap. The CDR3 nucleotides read TGTGCCAGCAGTACAGGACGGGACAATGAGCAGTTCTTC. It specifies CASSTGRDNEQFF.

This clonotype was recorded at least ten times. CDR3: CASSSYNNEQFF. In DNA form, the CDR3 reads TGTGCCAGCAGCAGCTACAACAATGAGCAGTTCTTC. V is TRBV7-9 and J is TRBJ2-1; D gene unclear. Trimming removed 5 bases from V and 5 bases from J, with 7 bases in between. Germline CDR1 reads SEHNR; CDR2 reads FQNEAQ (reference sequence). The CDR3 spans 12 residues.

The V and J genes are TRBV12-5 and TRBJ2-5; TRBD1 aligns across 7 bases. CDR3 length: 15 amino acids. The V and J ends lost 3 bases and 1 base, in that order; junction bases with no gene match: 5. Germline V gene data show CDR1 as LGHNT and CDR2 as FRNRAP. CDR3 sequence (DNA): TGTGCTAGTGGTTTCTGGACAGGACGCCAAGAGACCCAGTACTTC. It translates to CASGFWTGRQETQYF.

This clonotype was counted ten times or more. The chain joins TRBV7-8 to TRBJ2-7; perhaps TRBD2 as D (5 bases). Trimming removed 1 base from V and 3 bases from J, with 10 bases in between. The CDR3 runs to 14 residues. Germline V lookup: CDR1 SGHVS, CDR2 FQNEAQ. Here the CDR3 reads CASSLVPSLYEQYV. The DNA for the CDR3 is TGTGCCAGCAGCTTAGTTCCTAGCCTCTACGAGCAGTACGTC.

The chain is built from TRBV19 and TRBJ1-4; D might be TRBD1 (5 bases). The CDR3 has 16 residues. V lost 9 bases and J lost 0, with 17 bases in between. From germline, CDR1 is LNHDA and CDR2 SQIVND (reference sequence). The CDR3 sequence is CASPGAQVATNEKLFF. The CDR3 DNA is TGTGCCAGCCCCGGGGCCCAAGTTGCAACTAATGAAAAACTGTTTTTT.

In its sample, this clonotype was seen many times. The CDR3 DNA reads as TGTGCCAGCAGCCCCCCCGGGGGACTCGAGCAGTACGTC. This sequence encodes CASSPPGGLEQYV. The J gene is TRBJ2-7, the V gene TRBV7-2; weak D call: TRBD2 (6 bases). With 5 bases removed from V and 6 bases from J, the gap between germline ends came to 14 bases. CDR1 and CDR2 (germline): SGHTA, FQGNSA. This CDR3 has 13 amino acids.

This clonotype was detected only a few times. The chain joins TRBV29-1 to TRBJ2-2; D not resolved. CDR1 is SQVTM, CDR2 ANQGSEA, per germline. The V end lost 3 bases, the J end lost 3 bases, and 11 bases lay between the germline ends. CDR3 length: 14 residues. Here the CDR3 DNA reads TGCAGCGTTGATCCAGGTCTGGACACCGGGGAGCTGTTTTTT. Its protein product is CSVDPGLDTGELFF.

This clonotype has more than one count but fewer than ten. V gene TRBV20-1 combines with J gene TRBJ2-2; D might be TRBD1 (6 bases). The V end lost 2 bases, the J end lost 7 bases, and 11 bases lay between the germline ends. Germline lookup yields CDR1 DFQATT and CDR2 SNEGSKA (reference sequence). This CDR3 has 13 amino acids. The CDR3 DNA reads TGCAGTGCTAGAAACCACAGGGACGGGGAGCTGTTTTTT. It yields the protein CSARNHRDGELFF.

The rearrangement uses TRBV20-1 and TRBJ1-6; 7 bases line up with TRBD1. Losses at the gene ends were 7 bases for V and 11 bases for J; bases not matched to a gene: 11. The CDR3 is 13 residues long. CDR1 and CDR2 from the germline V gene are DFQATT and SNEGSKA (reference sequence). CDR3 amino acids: CSGVGRGSPPLHF. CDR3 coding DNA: TGCAGTGGGGTTGGCAGGGGGAGTCCACCCCTCCACTTT.

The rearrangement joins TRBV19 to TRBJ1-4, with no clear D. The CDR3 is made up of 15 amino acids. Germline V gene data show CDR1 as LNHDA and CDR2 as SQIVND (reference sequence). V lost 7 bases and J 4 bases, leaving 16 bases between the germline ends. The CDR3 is CASTPGWQFNEKLFF. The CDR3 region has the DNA TGTGCCAGTACCCCGGGGTGGCAGTTTAATGAAAAACTGTTTTTT.

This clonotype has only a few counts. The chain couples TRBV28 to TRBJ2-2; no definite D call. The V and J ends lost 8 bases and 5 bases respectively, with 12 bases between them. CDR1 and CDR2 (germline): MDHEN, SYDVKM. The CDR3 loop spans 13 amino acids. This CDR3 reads CASEAGSTGELFF. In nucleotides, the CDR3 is TGTGCCAGCGAGGCTGGTAGTACCGGGGAGCTGTTTTTT. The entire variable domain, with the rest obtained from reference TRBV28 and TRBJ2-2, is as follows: DVKVTQSSRYLVKRTGEKVFLECVQDMDHENMFWYRQDPGLGLRLIYFSYDVKMKEKGDIPEGYSVSREKKERFSLILESASTNQTSMYLCASEAGSTGELFFGEGSRLTVL.

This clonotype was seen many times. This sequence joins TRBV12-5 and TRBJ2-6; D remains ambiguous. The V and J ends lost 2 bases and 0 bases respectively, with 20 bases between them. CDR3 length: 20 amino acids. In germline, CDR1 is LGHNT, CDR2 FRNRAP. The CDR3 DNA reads TGTGCTAGTGGTTTGACCTCCCACAGCAAAGGTTTCTCTGGGGCCAACGTCCTGACTTTC. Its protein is CASGLTSHSKGFSGANVLTF.

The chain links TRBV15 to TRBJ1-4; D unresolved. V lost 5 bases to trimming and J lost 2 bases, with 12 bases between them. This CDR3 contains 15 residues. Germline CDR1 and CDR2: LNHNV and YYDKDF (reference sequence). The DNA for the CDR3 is TGTGCCACCAGCTTTCGGGATGGGACTAATGAAAAACTGTTTTTT. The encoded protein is CATSFRDGTNEKLFF. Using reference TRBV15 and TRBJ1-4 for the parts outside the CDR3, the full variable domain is DAMVIQNPRYQVTQFGKPVTLSCSQTLNHNVMYWYQQKSSQAPKLLFHYYDKDFNNEADTPDNFQSRRPNTSFCFLDIRSPGLGDTAMYLCATSFRDGTNEKLFFGSGTQLSVL.

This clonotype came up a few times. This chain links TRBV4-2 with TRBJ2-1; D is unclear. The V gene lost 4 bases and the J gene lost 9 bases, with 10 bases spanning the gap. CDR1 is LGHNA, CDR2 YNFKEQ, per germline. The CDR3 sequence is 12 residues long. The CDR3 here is CASSLPRGEQFF. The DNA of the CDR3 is TGTGCCAGCAGCCTCCCACGTGGTGAGCAGTTCTTC.

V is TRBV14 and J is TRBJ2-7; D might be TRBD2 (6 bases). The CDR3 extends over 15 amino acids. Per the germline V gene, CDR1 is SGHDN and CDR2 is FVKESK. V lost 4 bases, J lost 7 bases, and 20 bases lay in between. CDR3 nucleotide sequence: TGTGCCAGCAGCCTTCTCCCGGGACTTCGAGGGGAGCAGTACTTC. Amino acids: CASSLLPGLRGEQYF.

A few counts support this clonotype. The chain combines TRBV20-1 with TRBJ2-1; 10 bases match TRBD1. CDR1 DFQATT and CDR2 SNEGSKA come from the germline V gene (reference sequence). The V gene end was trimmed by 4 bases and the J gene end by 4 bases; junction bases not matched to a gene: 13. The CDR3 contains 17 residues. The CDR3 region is CSATPRPGQGIYNEQFF. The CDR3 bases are TGCAGTGCTACGCCGAGACCGGGACAGGGGATTTACAATGAGCAGTTCTTC.

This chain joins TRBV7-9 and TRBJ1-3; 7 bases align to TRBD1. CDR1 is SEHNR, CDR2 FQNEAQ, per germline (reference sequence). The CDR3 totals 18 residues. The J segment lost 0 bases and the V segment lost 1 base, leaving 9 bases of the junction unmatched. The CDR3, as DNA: TGTGCCAGCAGCTTAGGGAGAGGGACAGAGAGCTCTGGAAACACCATATATTTT. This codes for CASSLGRGTESSGNTIYF.

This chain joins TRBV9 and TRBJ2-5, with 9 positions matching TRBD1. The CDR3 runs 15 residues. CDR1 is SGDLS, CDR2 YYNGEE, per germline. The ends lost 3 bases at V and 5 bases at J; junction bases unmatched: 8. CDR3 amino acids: CASSETTGGRETQYF. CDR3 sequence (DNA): TGTGCCAGCAGCGAAACAACAGGGGGCAGGGAGACCCAGTACTTC.

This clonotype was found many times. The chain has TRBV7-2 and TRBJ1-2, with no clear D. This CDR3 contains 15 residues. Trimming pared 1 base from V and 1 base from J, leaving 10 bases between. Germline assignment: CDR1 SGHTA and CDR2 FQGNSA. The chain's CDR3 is CASSLEWTVNYGYTF. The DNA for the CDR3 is TGTGCCAGCAGCTTAGAGTGGACGGTTAACTATGGCTACACCTTC. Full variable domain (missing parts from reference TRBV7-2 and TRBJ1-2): GAGVSQSPSNKVTEKGKDVELRCDPISGHTALYWYRQSLGQGLEFLIYFQGNSAPDKSGLPSDRFSAERTGGSVSTLTIQRTQQEDSAVYLCASSLEWTVNYGYTFGSGTRLTVV.

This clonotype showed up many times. The CDR3 region is CAVGGPMNTEAFF. The CDR3 nucleotides are TGTGCCGTGGGGGGGCCCATGAACACTGAAGCTTTCTTT. The chain links TRBV12-3 or TRBV12-4 to TRBJ1-1; weak D call: TRBD1 (6 bases). CDR3 length: 13 amino acids. The V and J ends lost 11 bases and 0 bases respectively, with 13 bases between them.

Written as DNA, the CDR3 is TGTGCCAGCAGTTCTCCTTACATCTATGGCTACACCTTC. This gives the protein CASSSPYIYGYTF. The rearrangement links TRBV6-5 to TRBJ1-2, with D unclear. The germline V gene has CDR1 MNHEY and CDR2 SVGAGI. The CDR3 has 13 amino acids. Trimming cost V 4 bases and J 4 bases, with 10 bases left between them.

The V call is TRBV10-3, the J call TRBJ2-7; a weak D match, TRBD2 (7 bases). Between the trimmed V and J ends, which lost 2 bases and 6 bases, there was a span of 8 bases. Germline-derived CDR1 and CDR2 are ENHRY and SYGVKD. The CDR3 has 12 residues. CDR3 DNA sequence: TGTGCCATCAGTGAGGCGGGGGCCGAGCAGTACTTC. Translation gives CAISEAGAEQYF.

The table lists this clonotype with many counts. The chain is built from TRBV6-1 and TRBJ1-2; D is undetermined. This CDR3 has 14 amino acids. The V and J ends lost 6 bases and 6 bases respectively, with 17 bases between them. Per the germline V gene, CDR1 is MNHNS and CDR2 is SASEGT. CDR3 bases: TGTGCCAGCAGCTACCCCCCGGCTTGGGATGGCTACACCTTC. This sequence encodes CASSYPPAWDGYTF.

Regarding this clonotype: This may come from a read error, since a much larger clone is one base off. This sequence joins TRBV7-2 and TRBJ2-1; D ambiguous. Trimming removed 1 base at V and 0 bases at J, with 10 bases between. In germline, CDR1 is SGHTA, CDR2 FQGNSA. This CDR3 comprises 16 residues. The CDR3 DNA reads TGTGCCAGCAGCTTAGGTTTGGGCATCTCCTACAATGAGCAGTTCTTC. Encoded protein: CASSLGLGISYNEQFF.

The CDR3 spells CASSYAGQNTEAFF. The CDR3 nucleotides read TGTGCCAGCAGTTACGCCGGACAGAACACTGAAGCTTTCTTT. The chain combines TRBV6-5 with TRBJ1-1, with TRBD1 as a possible D gene (5 bases). V was shortened by 2 bases and J by 1 base, with 8 bases between the two germline ends. Germline CDR1 reads MNHEY; CDR2 reads SVGAGI. This CDR3 comprises 14 residues.

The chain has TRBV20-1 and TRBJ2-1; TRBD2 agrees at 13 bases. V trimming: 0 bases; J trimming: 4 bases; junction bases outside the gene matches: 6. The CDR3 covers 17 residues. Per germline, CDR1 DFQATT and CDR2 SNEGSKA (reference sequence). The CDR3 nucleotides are TGCAGTGCTAGAGATCCTACTAGCGGGGGGGCATACAATGAGCAGTTCTTC. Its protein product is CSARDPTSGGAYNEQFF.

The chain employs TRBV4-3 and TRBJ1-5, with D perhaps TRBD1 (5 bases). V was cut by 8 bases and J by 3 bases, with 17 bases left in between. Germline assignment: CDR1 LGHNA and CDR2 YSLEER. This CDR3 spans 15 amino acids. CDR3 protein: CASRRDGSHNQPQHF. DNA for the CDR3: TGCGCCAGCCGCCGGGACGGTAGCCACAATCAGCCCCAGCATTTT.

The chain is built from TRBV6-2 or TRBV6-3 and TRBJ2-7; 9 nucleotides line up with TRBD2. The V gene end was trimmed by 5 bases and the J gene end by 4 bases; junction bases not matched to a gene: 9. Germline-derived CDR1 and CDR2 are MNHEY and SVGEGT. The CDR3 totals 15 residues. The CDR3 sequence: CASSTRGGLSYEQYV. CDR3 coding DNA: TGTGCCAGCAGTACGCGGGGGGGTTTAAGTTACGAGCAGTACGTC.

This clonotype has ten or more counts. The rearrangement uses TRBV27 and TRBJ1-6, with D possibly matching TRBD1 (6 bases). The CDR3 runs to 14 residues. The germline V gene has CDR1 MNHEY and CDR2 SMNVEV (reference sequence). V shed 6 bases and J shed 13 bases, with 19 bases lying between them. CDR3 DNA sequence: TGTGCCAGCAGACCAGGGGCCCGTGGGGGTCCCCTCCACTTT. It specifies CASRPGARGGPLHF.